What follows describes a single T cell receptor beta chain. Germline V CDR1 and CDR2: SGHTA, FQGNSA. Trimming cost V 3 bases and J 4 bases; bases outside gene matches: 6. The CDR3 length is 15 residues. This sample is part of a study of OX40 agonist ivuxolimab in advanced cancers. The method was immunoSEQ multiplex PCR; TCRdb's version includes in-frame clones alone and lacks a portion of them. The table has some 80,000 clones, about nine tenths seen once. This chain joins TRBV7-2 and TRBJ1-2, with TRBD1 matching 9 bases. The input for sequencing was CD4+ or CD8+ T cells sorted from blood, taken in a trial of the OX40 agonist ivuxolimab. The sequence came from an adult with an advanced solid tumor such as melanoma, head and neck, liver or kidney cancer. This CDR3 is CASSFRTGAGYGYTF. The CDR3 nucleotides read TGTGCCAGCAGCTTTCGGACAGGGGCAGGCTATGGCTACACCTTC.